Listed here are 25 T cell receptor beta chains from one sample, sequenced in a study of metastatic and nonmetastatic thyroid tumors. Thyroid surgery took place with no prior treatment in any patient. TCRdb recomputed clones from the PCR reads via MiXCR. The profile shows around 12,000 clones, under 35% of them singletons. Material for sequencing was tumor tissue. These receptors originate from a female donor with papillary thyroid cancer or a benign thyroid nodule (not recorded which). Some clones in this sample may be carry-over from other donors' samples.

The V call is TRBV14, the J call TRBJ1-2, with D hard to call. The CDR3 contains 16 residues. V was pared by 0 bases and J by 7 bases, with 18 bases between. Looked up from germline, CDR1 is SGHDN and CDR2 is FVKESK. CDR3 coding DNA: TGTGCCAGCAGCCAAGAGGCAGGCAACCCCACCTCTGGCTACACCTTC. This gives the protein CASSQEAGNPTSGYTF.

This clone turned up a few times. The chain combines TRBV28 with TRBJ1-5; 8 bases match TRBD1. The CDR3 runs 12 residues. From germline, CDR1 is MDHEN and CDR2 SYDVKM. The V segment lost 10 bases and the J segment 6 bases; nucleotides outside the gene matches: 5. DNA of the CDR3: TGTGCCACCCGACAGGGGAGTCAGCCCCAGCATTTT. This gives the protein CATRQGSQPQHF.

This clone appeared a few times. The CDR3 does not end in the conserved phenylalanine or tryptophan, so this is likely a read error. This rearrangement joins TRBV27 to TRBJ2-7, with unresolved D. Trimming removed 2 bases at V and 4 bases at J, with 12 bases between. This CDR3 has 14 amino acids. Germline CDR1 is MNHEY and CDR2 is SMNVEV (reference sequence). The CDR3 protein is CASSLIATQYEQYS. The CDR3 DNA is TGTGCCAGCAGTTTAATTGCGACCCAATACGAGCAGTACTCC.

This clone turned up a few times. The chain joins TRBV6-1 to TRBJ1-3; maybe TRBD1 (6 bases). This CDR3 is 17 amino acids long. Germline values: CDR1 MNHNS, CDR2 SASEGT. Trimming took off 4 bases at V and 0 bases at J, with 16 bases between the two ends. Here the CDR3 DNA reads TGTGCCAGCAGTGGGGGGCCGGAGGGCCCCTCTGGAAACACCATATATTTT. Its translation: CASSGGPEGPSGNTIYF.

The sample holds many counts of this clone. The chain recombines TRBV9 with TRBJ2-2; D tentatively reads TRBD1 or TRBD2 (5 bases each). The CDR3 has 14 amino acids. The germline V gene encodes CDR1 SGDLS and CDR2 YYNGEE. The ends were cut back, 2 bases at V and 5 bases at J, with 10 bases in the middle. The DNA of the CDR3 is TGTGCCAGCAGCGTCGGGGCCCGAACCGGGGAGCTGTTTTTT. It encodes CASSVGARTGELFF. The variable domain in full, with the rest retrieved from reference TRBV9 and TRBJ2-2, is DSGVTQTPKHLITATGQRVTLRCSPRSGDLSVYWYQQSLDQGLQFLIQYYNGEERAKGNILERFSAQQFPDLHSELNLSSLELGDSALYFCASSVGARTGELFFGEGSRLTVL.

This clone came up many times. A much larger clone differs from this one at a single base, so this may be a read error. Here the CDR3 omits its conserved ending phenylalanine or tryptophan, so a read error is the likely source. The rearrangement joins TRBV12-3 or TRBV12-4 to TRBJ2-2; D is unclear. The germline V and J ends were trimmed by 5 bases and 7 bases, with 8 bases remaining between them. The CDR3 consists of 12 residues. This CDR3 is CASSRSSGELFS. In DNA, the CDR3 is TGTGCCAGCAGTCGTAGTAGCGGGGAGCTGTTTTCT.

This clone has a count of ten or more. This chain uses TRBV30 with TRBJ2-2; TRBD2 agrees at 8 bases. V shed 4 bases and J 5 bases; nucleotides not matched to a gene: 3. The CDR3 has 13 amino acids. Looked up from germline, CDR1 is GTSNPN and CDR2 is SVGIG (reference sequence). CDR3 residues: CAWTSGLTGELFF. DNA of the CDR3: TGTGCCTGGACTAGCGGGTTGACCGGGGAGCTGTTTTTT.

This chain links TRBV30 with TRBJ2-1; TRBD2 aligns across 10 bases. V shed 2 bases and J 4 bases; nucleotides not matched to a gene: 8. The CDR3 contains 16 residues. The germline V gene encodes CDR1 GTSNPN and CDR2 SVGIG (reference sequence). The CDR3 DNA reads TGTGCCTGGAGTACACTAGCGGGATCTGTTTACAATGAGCAGTTCTTC. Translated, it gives CAWSTLAGSVYNEQFF.

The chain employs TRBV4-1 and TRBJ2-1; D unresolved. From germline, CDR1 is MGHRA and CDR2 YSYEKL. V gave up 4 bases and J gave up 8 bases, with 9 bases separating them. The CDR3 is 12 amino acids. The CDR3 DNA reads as TGCGCCAGCAGCCCCACGGGCGATGAGCAGTTCTTC. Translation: CASSPTGDEQFF.

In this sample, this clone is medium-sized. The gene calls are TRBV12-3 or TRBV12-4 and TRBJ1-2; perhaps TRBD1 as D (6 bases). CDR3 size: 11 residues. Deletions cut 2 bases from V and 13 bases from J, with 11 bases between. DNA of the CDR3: TGTGCCAGCAGTTTAATGGGGGCCGGCACCTTC. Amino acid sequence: CASSLMGAGTF.

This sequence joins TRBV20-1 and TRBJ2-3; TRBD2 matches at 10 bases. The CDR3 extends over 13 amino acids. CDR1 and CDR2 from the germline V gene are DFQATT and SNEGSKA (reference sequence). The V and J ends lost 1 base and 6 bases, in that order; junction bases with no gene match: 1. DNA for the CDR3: TGCAGTGCTAGAGGTAGCGGGAGGGATACGCAGTATTTT. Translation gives CSARGSGRDTQYF.

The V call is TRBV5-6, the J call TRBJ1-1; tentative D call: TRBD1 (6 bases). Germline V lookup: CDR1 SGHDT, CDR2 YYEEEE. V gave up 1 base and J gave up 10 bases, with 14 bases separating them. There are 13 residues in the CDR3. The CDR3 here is CASSLSRGRGAFF. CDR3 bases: TGTGCCAGCAGCTTGAGCAGGGGAAGGGGAGCTTTCTTT.

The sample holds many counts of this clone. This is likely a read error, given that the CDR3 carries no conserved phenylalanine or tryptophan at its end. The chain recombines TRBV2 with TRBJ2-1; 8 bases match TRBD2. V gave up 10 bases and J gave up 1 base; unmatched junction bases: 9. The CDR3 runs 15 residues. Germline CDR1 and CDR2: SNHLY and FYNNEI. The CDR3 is CANSGGGQSYNEQFL. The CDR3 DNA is TGTGCCAACTCCGGCGGGGGGCAATCCTACAATGAGCAGTTCCTC.

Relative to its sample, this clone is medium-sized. In DNA, the CDR3 is TGTGCCAGCAGAGCCGGGACTAGCGGGAGGTCCTACGAGCAGTACGTC. Translated: CASRAGTSGRSYEQYV. The chain combines TRBV6-2 or TRBV6-3 with TRBJ2-7; 15 positions match TRBD2. The V gene's germline CDR1 is MNHEY and CDR2 SVGEGT. The CDR3 spans 16 residues. Germline trimming cut 6 bases from V and 1 base from J; bases unmatched to any gene: 4.

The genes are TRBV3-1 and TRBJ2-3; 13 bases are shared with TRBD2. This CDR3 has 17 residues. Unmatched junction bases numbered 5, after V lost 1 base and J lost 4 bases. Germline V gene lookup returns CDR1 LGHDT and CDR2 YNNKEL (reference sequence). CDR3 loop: CASSQGGLAGDADTQYF. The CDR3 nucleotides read TGTGCCAGCAGCCAAGGAGGACTAGCGGGAGATGCAGATACGCAGTATTTT.

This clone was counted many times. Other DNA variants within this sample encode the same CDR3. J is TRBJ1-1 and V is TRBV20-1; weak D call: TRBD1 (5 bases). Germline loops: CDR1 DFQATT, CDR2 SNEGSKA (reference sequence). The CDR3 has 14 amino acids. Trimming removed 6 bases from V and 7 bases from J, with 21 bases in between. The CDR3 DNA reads TGCAGTGCCAGACCGCAGGGTGCAGGAGTTGAAGCTTTCTTT. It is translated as CSARPQGAGVEAFF.

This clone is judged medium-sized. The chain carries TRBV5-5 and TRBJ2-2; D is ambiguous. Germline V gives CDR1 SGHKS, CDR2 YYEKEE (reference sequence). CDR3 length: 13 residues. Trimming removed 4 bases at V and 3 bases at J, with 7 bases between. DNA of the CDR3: TGTGCCAGCAGCCCCTGGGACACCGGGGAGCTGTTTTTT. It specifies CASSPWDTGELFF. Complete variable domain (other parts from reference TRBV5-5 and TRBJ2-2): DAGVTQSPTHLIKTRGQQVTLRCSPISGHKSVSWYQQVLGQGPQFIFQYYEKEERGRGNFPDRFSARQFPNYSSELNVNALLLGDSALYLCASSPWDTGELFFGEGSRLTVL.

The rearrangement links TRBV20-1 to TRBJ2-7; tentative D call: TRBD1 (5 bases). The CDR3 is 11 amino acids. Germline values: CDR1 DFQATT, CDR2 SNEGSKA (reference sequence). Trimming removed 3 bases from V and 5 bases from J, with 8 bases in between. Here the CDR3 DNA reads TGCAGTGCTAGGACAGTTAACGAGCAGTACTTC. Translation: CSARTVNEQYF.

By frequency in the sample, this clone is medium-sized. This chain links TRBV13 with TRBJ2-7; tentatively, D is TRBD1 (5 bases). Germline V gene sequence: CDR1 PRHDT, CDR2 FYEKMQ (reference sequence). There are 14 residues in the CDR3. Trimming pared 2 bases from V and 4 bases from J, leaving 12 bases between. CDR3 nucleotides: TGTGCCAGCAGCTTAAGGCAGGGCCGTTACGAGCAGTACTTC. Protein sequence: CASSLRQGRYEQYF.

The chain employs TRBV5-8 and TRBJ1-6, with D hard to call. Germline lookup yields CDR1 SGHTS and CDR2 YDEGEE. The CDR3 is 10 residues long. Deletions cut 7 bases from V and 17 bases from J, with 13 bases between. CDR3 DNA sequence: TGTGCCAGCGGTTTTGGTGTCATCCACTTT. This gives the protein CASGFGVIHF.

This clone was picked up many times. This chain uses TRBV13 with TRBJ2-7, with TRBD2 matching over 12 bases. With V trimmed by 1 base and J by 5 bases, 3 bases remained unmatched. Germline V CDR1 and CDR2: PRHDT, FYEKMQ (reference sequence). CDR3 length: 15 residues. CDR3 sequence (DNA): TGTGCCAGCAGCTTAGAGGCTAGCGGGAGGGACGAGCAGTACTTC. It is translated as CASSLEASGRDEQYF.

The CDR3 nucleotides are TGTGCCAGCAGCCAAGATAACTCGGTGCAGTACTTC. It is translated as CASSQDNSVQYF. V and J are TRBV14 and TRBJ2-7; D not certain. The CDR3 has 12 amino acids. Trimming took off 0 bases at V and 9 bases at J, with 9 bases between the two ends. Germline CDR1 and CDR2: SGHDN and FVKESK.

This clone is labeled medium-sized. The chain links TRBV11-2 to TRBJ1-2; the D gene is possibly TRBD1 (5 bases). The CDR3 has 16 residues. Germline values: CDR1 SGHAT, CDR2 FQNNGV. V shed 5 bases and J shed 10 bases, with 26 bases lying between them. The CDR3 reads CASSPDVQGHPSSYTF. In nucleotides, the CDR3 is TGTGCCAGCAGCCCAGACGTCCAGGGTCATCCCTCATCCTACACCTTC.

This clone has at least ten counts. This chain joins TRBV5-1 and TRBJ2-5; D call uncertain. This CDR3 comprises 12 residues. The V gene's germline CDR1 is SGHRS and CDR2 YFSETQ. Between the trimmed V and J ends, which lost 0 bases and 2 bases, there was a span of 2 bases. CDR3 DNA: TGCGCCAGCAGCTTGGAACAAGAGACCCAGTACTTC. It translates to CASSLEQETQYF.

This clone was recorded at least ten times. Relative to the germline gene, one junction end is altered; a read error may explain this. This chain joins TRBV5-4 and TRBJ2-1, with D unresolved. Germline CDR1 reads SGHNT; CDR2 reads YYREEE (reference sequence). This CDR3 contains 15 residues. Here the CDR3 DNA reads TGTGCCAGCAGCTTGTTCGGCGGCTATTCGACAACTCACATCTTC. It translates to CASSLFGGYSTTHIF.